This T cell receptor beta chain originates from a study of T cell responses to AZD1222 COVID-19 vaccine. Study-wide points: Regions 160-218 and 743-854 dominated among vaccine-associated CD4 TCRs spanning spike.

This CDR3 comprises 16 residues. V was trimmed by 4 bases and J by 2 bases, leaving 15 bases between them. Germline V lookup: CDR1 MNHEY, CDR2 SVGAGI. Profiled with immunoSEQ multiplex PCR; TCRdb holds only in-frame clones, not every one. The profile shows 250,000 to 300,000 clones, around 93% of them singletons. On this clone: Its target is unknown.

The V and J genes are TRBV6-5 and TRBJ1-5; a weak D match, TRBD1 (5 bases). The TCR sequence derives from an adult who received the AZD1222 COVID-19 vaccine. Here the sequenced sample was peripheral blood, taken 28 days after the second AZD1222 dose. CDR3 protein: CASSSGGPGGNQPQHF. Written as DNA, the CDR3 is TGTGCCAGCAGTTCCGGGGGTCCCGGTGGCAATCAGCCCCAGCATTTT.